The present T cell receptor (beta chain) was sequenced within a study of early T cells in non-severe SARS-CoV-2 infection. This clonotype was seen at least ten times. This CDR3 comprises 20 residues. The trim removed 2 bases at V and 7 bases at J, leaving 18 bases unmatched. One entry per CDR3 protein results from TCRdb running MiXCR on the 5' RACE reads. The sample lists around 60,000 distinct CDR3 sequences, 9.5% to 15% seen once, with roughly 4.5% in the top ten. The chain recombines TRBV12-3 or TRBV12-4 with TRBJ2-3; 13 bases map to TRBD2. Sequencing was carried out using whole blood. The clonotype comes from an adult who was a healthcare worker with PCR-confirmed SARS-CoV-2 infection or an uninfected control (not recorded which). This CDR3 reads CASSLRRLAGGHQQPYTQYF. CDR3 nucleotides: TGTGCCAGCAGTTTAAGGAGACTAGCGGGGGGCCATCAACAACCTTATACGCAGTATTTT.